This T cell receptor (beta chain) derives from a study of blood T cell repertoires in COVID-19. Turning to the study itself: Whether acute or convalescent, the COVID-19 samples came from the United States, Italy and Spain.

From germline, CDR1 is LGHDT and CDR2 YNNKEL (reference sequence). V was pared by 0 bases and J by 0 bases, with 12 bases between. CDR3 length equals 16 residues. Participant age was roughly 18 to 95 years, and participants resided in roughly 24 US areas. Participants' own reports of clinical history determined their cohort assignment. This clone has a single count. How the authors handled the data: Nucleated cell counts were estimated from reference gene primer amplification. Method: immunoSEQ multiplex PCR; TCRdb's copy keeps in-frame clones and lacks some. The V and J calls and clone size were taken over from that table, and D and trimming were inferred from the DNA. The table includes some 300,000 clones, roughly 89% detected once.

Sequencing input: PBMCs or T cells enriched from blood (not recorded which). This TCR was sampled from a woman aged 25 to 39 who had recovered from COVID-19. V and J are TRBV3-1 (or the pseudogene TRBV3-2) and TRBJ2-7, with a possible D match to TRBD2 (5 bases). CDR3 sequence reads: CASSQEEETNSYEQYF. The CDR3 DNA sequence: TGTGCCAGCAGCCAAGAGGAAGAGACTAACTCCTACGAGCAGTACTTC.